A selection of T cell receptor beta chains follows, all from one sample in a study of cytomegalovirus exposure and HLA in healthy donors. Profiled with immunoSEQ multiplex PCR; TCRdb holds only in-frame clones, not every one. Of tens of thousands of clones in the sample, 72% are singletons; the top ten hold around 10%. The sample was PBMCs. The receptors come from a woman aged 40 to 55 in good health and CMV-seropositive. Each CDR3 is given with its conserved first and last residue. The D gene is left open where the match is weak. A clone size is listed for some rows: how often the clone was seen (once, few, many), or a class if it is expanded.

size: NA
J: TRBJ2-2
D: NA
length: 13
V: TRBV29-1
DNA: TGCAGCGGCCGGGATTCAAACACCGGGGAGCTGTTTTTT
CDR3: CSGRDSNTGELFF

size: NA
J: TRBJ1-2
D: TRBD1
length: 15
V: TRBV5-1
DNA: TGCGCCAGCAGCTTGGCGGACAGGGGCGGCTATGGCTACACCTTC
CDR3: CASSLADRGGYGYTF

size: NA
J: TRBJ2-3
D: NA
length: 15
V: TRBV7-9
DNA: TGTGCCAGCAGCCCTCGAGGCTCATCCACAGATACGCAGTATTTT
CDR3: CASSPRGSSTDTQYF

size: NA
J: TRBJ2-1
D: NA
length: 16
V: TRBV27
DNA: TGTGCCAGCCTTCAATGGGCTAGCACATCCCCCCATGAGCAGTTCTTC
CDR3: CASLQWASTSPHEQFF

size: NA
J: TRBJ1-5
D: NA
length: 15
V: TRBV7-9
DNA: TGTGCCAGCTCGGGGGGACCGATCAGCAATCAGCCCCAGCATTTT
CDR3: CASSGGPISNQPQHF

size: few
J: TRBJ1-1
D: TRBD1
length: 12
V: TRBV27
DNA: TGTGCCAGCAAGACAGGGAGGACTGAAGCTTTCTTT
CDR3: CASKTGRTEAFF

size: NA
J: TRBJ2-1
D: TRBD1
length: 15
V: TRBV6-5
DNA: TGTGCCAGCAGACCTGGGACAGGGGTTCTTAATGAGCAGTTCTTC
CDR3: CASRPGTGVLNEQFF

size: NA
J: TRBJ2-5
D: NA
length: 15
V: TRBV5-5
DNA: TGTGCCAGCAGCTTTTCCGGTTCCCCCCAAGAGACCCAGTACTTC
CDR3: CASSFSGSPQETQYF

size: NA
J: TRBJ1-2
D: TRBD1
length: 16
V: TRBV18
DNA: TGTGCCAGCTCACCATCTAGCAGGGGGAATGAGGATGGCTACACCTTC
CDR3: CASSPSSRGNEDGYTF

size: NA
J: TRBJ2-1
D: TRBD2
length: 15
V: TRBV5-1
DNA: TGCGCCAGCAGCCTAAGCGGGAGCTGGAACAATGAGCAGTTCTTC
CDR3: CASSLSGSWNNEQFF

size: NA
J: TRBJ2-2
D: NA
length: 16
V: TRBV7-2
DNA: TGTGCCAGCAGCCCCCCCGGACTACCGTTCACCGGGGAGCTGTTTTTT
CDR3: CASSPPGLPFTGELFF

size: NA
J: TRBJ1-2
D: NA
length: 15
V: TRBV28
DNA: TGTGCCAGCAGTGAAAGTAGCAGGGGCCACTATGGCTACACCTTC
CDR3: CASSESSRGHYGYTF

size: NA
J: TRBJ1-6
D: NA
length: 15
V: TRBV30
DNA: TGTGCCTGGAGGTACGACAGCCTGTGGAGCTCACCCCTCCACTTT
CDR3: CAWRYDSLWSSPLHF

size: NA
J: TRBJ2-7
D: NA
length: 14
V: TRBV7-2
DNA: TGTGCCAGCAGCTTGGATACAGGGACCTACGAGCAGTACTTC
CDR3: CASSLDTGTYEQYF

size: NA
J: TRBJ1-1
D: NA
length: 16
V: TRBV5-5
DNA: TGTGCCAGCAGCTTAATATCAGGGGCGGGTTACACTGAAGCTTTCTTT
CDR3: CASSLISGAGYTEAFF

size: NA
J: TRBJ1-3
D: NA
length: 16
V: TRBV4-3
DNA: TGCGCCAGCAGCCCGCGTCTCGACAGCTCTGGAAACACCATATATTTT
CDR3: CASSPRLDSSGNTIYF

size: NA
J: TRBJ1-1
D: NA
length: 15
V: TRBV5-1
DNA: TGCGCCAGCAGCTTGGATGGGGGCACGAACACTGAAGCTTTCTTT
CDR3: CASSLDGGTNTEAFF

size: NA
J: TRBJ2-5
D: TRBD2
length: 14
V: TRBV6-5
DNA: TGTGCCAGCAGCACGACTAGCGGGGAAGAGACCCAGTACTTC
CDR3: CASSTTSGEETQYF

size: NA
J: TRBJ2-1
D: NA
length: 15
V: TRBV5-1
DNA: TGCGCCAGCAGCGGGGGCGCTAGCGGAATTAATGAGCAGTTCTTC
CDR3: CASSGGASGINEQFF

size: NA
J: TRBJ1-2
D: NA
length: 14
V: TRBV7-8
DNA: TGTGCCAGCAGCCCGACGGGGGTGACCTATGGCTACACCTTC
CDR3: CASSPTGVTYGYTF

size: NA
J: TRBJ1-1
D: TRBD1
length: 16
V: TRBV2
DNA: TGTGCCAGCAGAGCTACCGGGACAGGGACGAACACTGAAGCTTTCTTT
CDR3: CASRATGTGTNTEAFF

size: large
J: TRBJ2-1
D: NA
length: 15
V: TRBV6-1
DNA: TGTGCCAGCAGTGAAATGGGGCCAGGGAACAATGAGCAGTTCTTC
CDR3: CASSEMGPGNNEQFF

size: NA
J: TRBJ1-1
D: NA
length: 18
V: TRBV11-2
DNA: TGTGCCAGCAGCTTATTTCTACGGCAGGAGGATAAGGACACTGAAGCTTTCTTT
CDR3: CASSLFLRQEDKDTEAFF

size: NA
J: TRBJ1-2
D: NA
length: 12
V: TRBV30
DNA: TGTGCCTGGTTGCGAGGGGGCTATGGCTACACCTTC
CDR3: CAWLRGGYGYTF

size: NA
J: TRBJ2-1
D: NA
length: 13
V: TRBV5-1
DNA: TGCGCCAGCAGCCCAACAGGGTTGAATGAGCAGTTCTTC
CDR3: CASSPTGLNEQFF

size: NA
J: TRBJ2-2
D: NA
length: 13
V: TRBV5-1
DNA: TGCGCCAGCAGCTACAGGGACACCGGGGAGCTGTTTTTT
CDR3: CASSYRDTGELFF

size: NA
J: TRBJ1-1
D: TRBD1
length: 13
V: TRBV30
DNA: TGTGCTGGAACGGAGGGGGCGAGCACTGAAGCTTTCTTT
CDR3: CAGTEGASTEAFF

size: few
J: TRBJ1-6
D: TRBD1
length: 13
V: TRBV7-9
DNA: TGTGCCAGCAGCCGGACAGGCGATTCACCCCTCCACTTT
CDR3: CASSRTGDSPLHF

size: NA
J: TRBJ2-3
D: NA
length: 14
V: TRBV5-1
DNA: TGCGCCAGCAGCCCAGGGGAACCCACAGATACGCAGTATTTT
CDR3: CASSPGEPTDTQYF

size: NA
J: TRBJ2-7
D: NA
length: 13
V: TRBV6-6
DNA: TGTGCCAGCAGTCCACCAGGGGCCTACGAGCAGTACTTC
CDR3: CASSPPGAYEQYF

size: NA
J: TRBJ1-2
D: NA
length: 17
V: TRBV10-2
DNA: TGCGCCAGCAGTGAGTCGATGGGGGAGGGTGGTCGATATGGCTACACCTTC
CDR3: CASSESMGEGGRYGYTF

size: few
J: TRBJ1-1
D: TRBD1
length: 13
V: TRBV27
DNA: TGTGCCAGCGGGGACAGGGAGGCGGGAAGGGCTTTCTTT
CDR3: CASGDREAGRAFF

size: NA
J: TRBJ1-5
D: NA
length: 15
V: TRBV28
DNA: TGTGCCAGCGAGAAAACAGCCTATAGCAATCAGCCCCAGCATTTT
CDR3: CASEKTAYSNQPQHF

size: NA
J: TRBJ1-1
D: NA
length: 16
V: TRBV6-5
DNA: TGTGCCAGCAGGTACACGCCCCGAGAGATGAACACTGAAGCTTTCTTT
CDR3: CASRYTPREMNTEAFF

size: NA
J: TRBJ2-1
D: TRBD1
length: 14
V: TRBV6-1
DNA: TGTGCCAGCAGTGACAGGGGGCGTTACAATGAGCAGTTCTTC
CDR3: CASSDRGRYNEQFF

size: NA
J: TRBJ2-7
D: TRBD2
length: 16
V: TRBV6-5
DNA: TGTGCCAGCAGTTACTCACCTAGCGGGAAGTCCTACGAGCAGTACTTC
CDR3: CASSYSPSGKSYEQYF

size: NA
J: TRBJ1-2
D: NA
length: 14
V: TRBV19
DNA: TGTGCCAGTAGTCCAGGCTCAGGGGTGGTTGGCTACACCTTC
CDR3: CASSPGSGVVGYTF

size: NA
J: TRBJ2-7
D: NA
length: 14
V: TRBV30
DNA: TGTGCCTGGAGTAAGGGCTACAGGACCGGCGAGCAGTACTTC
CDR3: CAWSKGYRTGEQYF

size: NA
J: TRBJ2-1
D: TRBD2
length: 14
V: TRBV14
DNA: TGTGCCAGCAGCGTCCGGGACTACTACAATGAGCAGTTCTTC
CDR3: CASSVRDYYNEQFF

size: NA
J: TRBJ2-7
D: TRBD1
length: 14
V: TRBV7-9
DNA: TGTGCCAGCAGCCCCGGGGACAGACCCTACGAGCAGTACTTC
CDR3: CASSPGDRPYEQYF

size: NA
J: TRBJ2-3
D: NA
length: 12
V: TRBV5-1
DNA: TGCGCCAGCAGCGTGACGGGGGATACGCAGTATTTT
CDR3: CASSVTGDTQYF

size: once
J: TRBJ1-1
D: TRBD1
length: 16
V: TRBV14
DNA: TGTGCCAGCGGTCGTGGACAGGGCTTTGCTAACACTGAAGCTTTCTTT
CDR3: CASGRGQGFANTEAFF

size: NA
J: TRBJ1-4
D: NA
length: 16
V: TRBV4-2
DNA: TGTGCCAGCAGCCAAGGTATCGACAGCCTTAATGAAAAACTGTTTTTT
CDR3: CASSQGIDSLNEKLFF

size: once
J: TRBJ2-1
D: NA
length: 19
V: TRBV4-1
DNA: TGCGCCAGCAGCCAAGGGAACTACAATCCCGACAGCTCCTACAATGAGCAGTTCTTC
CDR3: CASSQGNYNPDSSYNEQFF

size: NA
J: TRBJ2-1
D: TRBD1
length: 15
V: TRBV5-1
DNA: TGCGCCAGCAGCAATAGCAGGGGGCCTGGGGATGAGCAGTTCTTC
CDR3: CASSNSRGPGDEQFF

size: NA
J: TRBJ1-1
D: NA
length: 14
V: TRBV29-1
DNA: TGCAGCGTTGGAAAGGCGGTCGTCGGCACTGAAGCTTTCTTT
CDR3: CSVGKAVVGTEAFF